These 17 T cell receptor beta chains were all obtained from the same sample, sequenced in a study of blood T cell repertoires in COVID-19. Repertoires were generated with immunoSEQ multiplex PCR, while TCRdb's copy carries only in-frame clones and drops some. The data hold more than 150,000 clones, with roughly nine tenths observed a single time. Sequencing was carried out using peripheral blood. The receptors shown here come from a man in his 70s with active or convalescent COVID-19.

The chain links TRBV7-2 to TRBJ2-3; TRBD2 matches 8 bases. Germline-derived CDR1 and CDR2 are SGHTA and FQGNSA. The CDR3 spans 16 residues. Trimming cost V 2 bases and J 2 bases; bases outside gene matches: 6. The CDR3 nucleotides are TGTGCCAGCAGCTTAACCATAGCGGGGTACACAGATACGCAGTATTTT. This encodes CASSLTIAGYTDTQYF.

The chain combines TRBV9 with TRBJ2-1; 7 nucleotides line up with TRBD2. This CDR3 is built from 16 residues. The V gene end was trimmed by 3 bases and the J gene end by 0 bases; junction bases not matched to a gene: 6. Germline-derived CDR1 and CDR2 are SGDLS and YYNGEE. CDR3 coding DNA: TGTGCCAGCAGCGATCTCACGGGGGGCTCCTACAATGAGCAGTTCTTC. Translated, it gives CASSDLTGGSYNEQFF.

CDR3 DNA sequence: TGTGCCATCAGTGGCACAGTGCTATATGGCTACACCTTC. The encoded protein is CAISGTVLYGYTF. The chain combines TRBV10-3 with TRBJ1-2; the D is unclear. V lost 4 bases and J 5 bases, leaving 11 bases between the germline ends. Germline V gene lookup returns CDR1 ENHRY and CDR2 SYGVKD. The CDR3 loop spans 13 amino acids.

This clone has only one observation. The V call is TRBV5-4, the J call TRBJ1-2; TRBD1 might be the D (6 bases). The V and J ends lost 4 bases and 3 bases respectively, with 10 bases between them. This CDR3 has 13 residues. The germline CDR1 and CDR2 sequences are SGHNT and YYREEE (reference sequence). This CDR3 reads CASSPRQDYGYTF. As DNA, the CDR3 is TGTGCCAGCAGCCCCAGACAGGACTATGGCTACACCTTC.

V is TRBV6-2 or TRBV6-3 and J is TRBJ1-2, with TRBD1 matching 8 bases. This CDR3 has 15 amino acids. The germline V gene has CDR1 MNHEY and CDR2 SVGEGT. The V segment lost 5 bases and the J segment 4 bases; nucleotides outside the gene matches: 9. As DNA, the CDR3 is TGTGCCAGCAGTCGGACAGGGAAAAATACCTATGGCTACACCTTC. Translating gives CASSRTGKNTYGYTF.

The chain employs TRBV9 and TRBJ1-5, with no clear D. The CDR3 extends over 14 amino acids. The germline V and J ends were trimmed by 4 bases and 0 bases, with 8 bases remaining between them. The germline gives CDR1 SGDLS, CDR2 YYNGEE. The DNA for the CDR3 is TGTGCCAGCAGCCCCCCCAATAGCAATCAGCCCCAGCATTTT. Translation: CASSPPNSNQPQHF.

The chain carries TRBV28 and TRBJ1-2, with D perhaps matching TRBD1 (6 bases). The CDR3 runs 15 residues. Germline V gene lookup returns CDR1 MDHEN and CDR2 SYDVKM. V was shortened by 6 bases and J by 1 base, with 15 bases between the two germline ends. The DNA of the CDR3 is TGTGCCAGCAGACTGGGGGGGACACTTAACTATGGCTACACCTTC. Translated, it gives CASRLGGTLNYGYTF.

This chain joins TRBV29-1 and TRBJ2-1; 8 bases line up with TRBD1. Germline trimming cut 4 bases from V and 9 bases from J; bases unmatched to any gene: 14. Germline values: CDR1 SQVTM, CDR2 ANQGSEA. The length of the CDR3 is 15 residues. The CDR3 loop reads CSVGKTGRGQVEQFF. The CDR3 DNA is TGCAGCGTTGGAAAGACGGGCAGGGGGCAGGTTGAGCAGTTCTTC.

The chain carries TRBV6-5 and TRBJ2-3; D is possibly TRBD1 (6 bases). The CDR3 runs 15 residues. Trimming pared 6 bases from V and 9 bases from J, leaving 22 bases between. Per the germline V gene, CDR1 is MNHEY and CDR2 is SVGAGI. The CDR3 bases are TGTGCCAGCAGCCAGGCCAGGGGCCCCACGGGGACGCAGTATTTT. Protein sequence: CASSQARGPTGTQYF.

The chain has TRBV7-2 and TRBJ2-1; 10 nucleotides agree with TRBD2. V shed 3 bases, J shed 12 bases, and the junction held 11 bases outside the gene matches. Germline V lookup: CDR1 SGHTA, CDR2 FQGNSA. This CDR3 has 15 amino acids. The CDR3 is CASSFRSLAGEGQFF. CDR3 bases: TGTGCCAGCAGCTTTAGAAGCCTAGCGGGGGAAGGGCAGTTCTTC.

This clone showed up just a few times. The V gene is TRBV7-2, the J gene TRBJ2-7; 9 nucleotides match TRBD1. V shed 3 bases and J 4 bases; nucleotides not matched to a gene: 13. The CDR3 sequence is 17 residues long. Germline V lookup: CDR1 SGHTA, CDR2 FQGNSA. CDR3 protein: CASSLGPTGQGGYEQYF. The CDR3 bases are TGTGCCAGCAGCTTGGGTCCCACGGGACAGGGTGGGTACGAGCAGTACTTC.

This clone appeared a few times. Other DNA sequences in this sample translate to the same CDR3. This chain uses TRBV7-7 with TRBJ1-4; possible D gene TRBD1, 5 bases. Germline V CDR1 and CDR2: SSHAT, FNYEAQ (reference sequence). Trimming took off 2 bases at V and 6 bases at J, with 10 bases between the two ends. The CDR3 spans 14 residues. CDR3 residues: CASSLRQGDEKLFF. CDR3 DNA sequence: TGTGCCAGCAGCTTAAGGCAGGGCGATGAAAAACTGTTTTTT.

The rearrangement uses TRBV14 and TRBJ1-1; TRBD1 might be the D (6 bases). CDR1 SGHDN and CDR2 FVKESK come from the germline V gene. There are 13 residues in the CDR3. The V end lost 0 bases, the J end lost 8 bases, and 10 bases lay between the germline ends. The CDR3 sequence is CASSQDRGMEAFF. DNA of the CDR3: TGTGCCAGCAGCCAAGACAGGGGAATGGAAGCTTTCTTT.

This clone was counted between two and nine times. The genes are TRBV7-2 and TRBJ1-1; 7 bases match TRBD1. This CDR3 is 15 amino acids long. The V gene end was trimmed by 4 bases and the J gene end by 1 base; junction bases not matched to a gene: 6. The germline V gene encodes CDR1 SGHTA and CDR2 FQGNSA. For the CDR3, the DNA is TGTGCCAGCAGCTGGGGGGACAGAGAGAACACTGAAGCTTTCTTT. This sequence encodes CASSWGDRENTEAFF.

The chain employs TRBV28 and TRBJ2-6, with 7 bases identical to TRBD1. The germline CDR1 and CDR2 sequences are MDHEN and SYDVKM. The CDR3 consists of 15 residues. The V segment lost 5 bases and the J segment 4 bases; nucleotides outside the gene matches: 5. The DNA for the CDR3 is TGTGCCAGCAGTACCCCCAGGGGGGGGGCCAACGTCCTGACTTTC. Residues: CASSTPRGGANVLTF.

The rearrangement uses TRBV18 and TRBJ1-3, with D perhaps matching TRBD1 (5 bases). This CDR3 contains 13 residues. V gave up 4 bases and J gave up 9 bases, with 13 bases separating them. Germline CDR1 reads KGHSH; CDR2 reads LQKENI. The chain's CDR3 is CASSRGSQGTIYF. The CDR3, as DNA: TGTGCCAGCTCACGGGGCTCTCAGGGCACCATATATTTT.

The chain couples TRBV29-1 to TRBJ1-2; 11 nucleotides match TRBD1. CDR3 length: 13 amino acids. V lost 5 bases, J lost 5 bases, and 4 bases stayed unmatched. Germline CDR1 is SQVTM and CDR2 is ANQGSEA. The CDR3 reads CSVSRDRGYGYTF. CDR3 nucleotide sequence: TGCAGCGTTTCCCGGGACAGGGGGTATGGCTACACCTTC.